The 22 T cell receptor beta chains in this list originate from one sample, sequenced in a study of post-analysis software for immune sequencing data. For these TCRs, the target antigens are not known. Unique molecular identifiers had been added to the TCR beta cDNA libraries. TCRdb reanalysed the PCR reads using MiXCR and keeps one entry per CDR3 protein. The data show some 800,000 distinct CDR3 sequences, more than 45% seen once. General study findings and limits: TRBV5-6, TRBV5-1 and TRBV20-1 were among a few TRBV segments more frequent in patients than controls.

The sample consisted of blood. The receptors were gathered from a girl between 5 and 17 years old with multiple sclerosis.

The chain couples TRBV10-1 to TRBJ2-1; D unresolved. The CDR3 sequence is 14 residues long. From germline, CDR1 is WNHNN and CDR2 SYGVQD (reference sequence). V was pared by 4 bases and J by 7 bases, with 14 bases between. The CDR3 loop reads CASSGAGFGNEQFF. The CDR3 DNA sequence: TGCGCCAGCAGTGGGGCCGGGTTCGGGAATGAGCAGTTCTTC.

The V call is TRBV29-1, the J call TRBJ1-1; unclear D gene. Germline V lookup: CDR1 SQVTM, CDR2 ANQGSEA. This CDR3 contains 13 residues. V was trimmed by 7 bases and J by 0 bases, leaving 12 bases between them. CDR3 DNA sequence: TGCAGCGGCGGCGGACGGCTGAACACTGAAGCTTTCTTT. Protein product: CSGGGRLNTEAFF.

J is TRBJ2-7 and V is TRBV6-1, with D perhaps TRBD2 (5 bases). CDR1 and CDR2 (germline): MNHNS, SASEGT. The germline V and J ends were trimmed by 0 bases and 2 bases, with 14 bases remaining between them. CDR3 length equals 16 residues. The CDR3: CASSEALEGFPYEQYF. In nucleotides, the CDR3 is TGTGCCAGCAGTGAAGCGCTAGAGGGCTTCCCCTACGAGCAGTACTTC.

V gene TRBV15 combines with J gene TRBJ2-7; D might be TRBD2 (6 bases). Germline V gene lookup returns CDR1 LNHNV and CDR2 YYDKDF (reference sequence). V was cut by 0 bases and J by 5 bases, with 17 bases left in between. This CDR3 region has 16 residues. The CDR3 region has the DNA TGTGCCACCAGCAGAGATAGGGCGGGGAGGTCTGACGAGCAGTACTTC. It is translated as CATSRDRAGRSDEQYF. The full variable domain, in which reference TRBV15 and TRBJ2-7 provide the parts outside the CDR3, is DAMVIQNPRYQVTQFGKPVTLSCSQTLNHNVMYWYQQKSSQAPKLLFHYYDKDFNNEADTPDNFQSRRPNTSFCFLDIRSPGLGDTAMYLCATSRDRAGRSDEQYFGPGTRLTVT.

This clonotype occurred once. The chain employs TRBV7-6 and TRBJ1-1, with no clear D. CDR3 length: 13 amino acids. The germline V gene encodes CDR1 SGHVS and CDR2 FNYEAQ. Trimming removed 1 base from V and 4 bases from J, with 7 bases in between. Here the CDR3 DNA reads TGTGCCAGCAGCTTAGGAAAAGTCACTGAAGCTTTCTTT. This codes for CASSLGKVTEAFF.

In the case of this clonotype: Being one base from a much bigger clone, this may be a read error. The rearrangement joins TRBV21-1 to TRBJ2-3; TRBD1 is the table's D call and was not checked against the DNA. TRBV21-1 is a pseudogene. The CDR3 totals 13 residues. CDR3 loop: CASNDRVGDAQYF. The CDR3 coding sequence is TGTGCCAGCAATGACAGGGTGGGAGATGCGCAGTATTTT.

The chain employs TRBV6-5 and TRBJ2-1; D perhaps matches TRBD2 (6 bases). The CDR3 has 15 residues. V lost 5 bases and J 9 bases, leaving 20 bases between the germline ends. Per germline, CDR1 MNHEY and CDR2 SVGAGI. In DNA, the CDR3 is TGTGCCAGCAGTCTCCAGCGGGTGTCTCTGGTTGAGCAGTTCTTC. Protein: CASSLQRVSLVEQFF.

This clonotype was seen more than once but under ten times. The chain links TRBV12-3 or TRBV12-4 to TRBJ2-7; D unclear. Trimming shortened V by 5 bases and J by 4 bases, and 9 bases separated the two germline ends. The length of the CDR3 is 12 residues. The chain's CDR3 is CASSPIPYEQYF. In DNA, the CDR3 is TGTGCCAGCAGTCCAATCCCATACGAGCAGTACTTC.

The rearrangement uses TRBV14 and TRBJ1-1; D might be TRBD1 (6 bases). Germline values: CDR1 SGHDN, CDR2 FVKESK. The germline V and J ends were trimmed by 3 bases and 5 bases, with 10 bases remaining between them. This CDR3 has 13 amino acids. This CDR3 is CASSHGGGTEAFF. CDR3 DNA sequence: TGTGCCAGCAGCCACGGGGGCGGGACTGAAGCTTTCTTT.

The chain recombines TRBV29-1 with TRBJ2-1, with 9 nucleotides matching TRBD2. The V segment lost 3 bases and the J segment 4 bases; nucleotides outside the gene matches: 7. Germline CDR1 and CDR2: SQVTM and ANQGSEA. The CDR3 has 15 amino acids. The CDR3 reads CSVEGLAGLYNEQFF. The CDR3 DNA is TGCAGCGTTGAGGGTCTAGCGGGACTTTACAATGAGCAGTTCTTC.

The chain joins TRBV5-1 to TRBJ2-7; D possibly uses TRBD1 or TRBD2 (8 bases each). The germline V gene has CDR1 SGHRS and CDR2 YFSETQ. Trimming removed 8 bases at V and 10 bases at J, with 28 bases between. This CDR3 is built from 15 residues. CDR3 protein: CASNFEDRARGAQYF. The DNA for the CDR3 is TGCGCCAGTAACTTCGAGGACAGGGCGCGGGGGGCCCAGTACTTC.

The DNA for the CDR3 is TGTGCCAGCAGTGGTTTGGGGCCCCGAAGTAATTCACCCCTCCACTTT. Its translation is CASSGLGPRSNSPLHF. The V call is TRBV2, the J call TRBJ1-6; possibly TRBD1 for D (5 bases). This CDR3 has 16 amino acids. Germline CDR1 and CDR2: SNHLY and FYNNEI. V lost 4 bases and J 6 bases, leaving 16 bases between the germline ends.

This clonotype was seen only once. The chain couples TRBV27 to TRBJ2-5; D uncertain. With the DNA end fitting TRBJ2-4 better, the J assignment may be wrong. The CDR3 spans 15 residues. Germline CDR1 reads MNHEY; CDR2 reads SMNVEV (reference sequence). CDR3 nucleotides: TGTGCCAGCAGTCCTCTGCCCGGGCTCAAAAACATTCAGTACTTC. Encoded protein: CASSPLPGLKNIQYF.

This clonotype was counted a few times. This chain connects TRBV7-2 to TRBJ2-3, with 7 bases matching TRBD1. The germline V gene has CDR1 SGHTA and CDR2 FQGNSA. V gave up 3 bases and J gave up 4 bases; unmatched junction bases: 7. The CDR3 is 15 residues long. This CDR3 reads CASSFRQGMADTQYF. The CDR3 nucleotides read TGTGCCAGCAGCTTTAGACAGGGAATGGCAGATACGCAGTATTTT.

In DNA, the CDR3 is TGTGCCAGCAGTTTTAAACGGCTACAAGAGACCCAGTACTTC. Protein: CASSFKRLQETQYF. This sequence joins TRBV6-5 and TRBJ2-5; D not resolved. Deletions cut 4 bases from V and 2 bases from J, with 11 bases between. Germline-derived CDR1 and CDR2 are MNHEY and SVGAGI. The CDR3 loop spans 14 amino acids.

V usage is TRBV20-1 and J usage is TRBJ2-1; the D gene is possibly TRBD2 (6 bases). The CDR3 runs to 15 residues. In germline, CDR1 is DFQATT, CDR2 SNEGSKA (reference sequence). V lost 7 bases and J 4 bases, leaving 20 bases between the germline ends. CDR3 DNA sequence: TGCAGTGTAACCCAACCCGGGAGCGTGTACAATGAGCAGTTCTTC. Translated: CSVTQPGSVYNEQFF.

The CDR3: CASSLGWTPTILDQHF. In nucleotides, the CDR3 is TGTGCCAGCAGCTTGGGGTGGACACCAACGATTCTTGACCAGCATTTT. The gene calls are TRBV5-5 and TRBJ1-5; tentative D call: TRBD1 (5 bases). Germline V gives CDR1 SGHKS, CDR2 YYEKEE (reference sequence). The CDR3 extends over 16 amino acids. Between the trimmed V and J ends, which lost 0 bases and 12 bases, there was a span of 22 bases.

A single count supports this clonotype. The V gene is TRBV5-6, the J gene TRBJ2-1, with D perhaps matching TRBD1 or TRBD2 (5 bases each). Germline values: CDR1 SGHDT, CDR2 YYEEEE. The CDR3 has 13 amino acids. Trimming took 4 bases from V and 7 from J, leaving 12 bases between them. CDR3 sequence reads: CASSLWGMNEQFF. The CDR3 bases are TGTGCCAGCAGCCTCTGGGGGATGAATGAGCAGTTCTTC.

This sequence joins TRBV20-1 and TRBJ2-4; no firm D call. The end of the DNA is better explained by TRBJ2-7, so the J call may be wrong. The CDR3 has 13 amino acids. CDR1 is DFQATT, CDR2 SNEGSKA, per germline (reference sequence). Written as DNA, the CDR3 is TGCAGTGCTAGAGCGAACTTGCGTTACGAGCAGTACTTC. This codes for CSARANLRYEQYF.

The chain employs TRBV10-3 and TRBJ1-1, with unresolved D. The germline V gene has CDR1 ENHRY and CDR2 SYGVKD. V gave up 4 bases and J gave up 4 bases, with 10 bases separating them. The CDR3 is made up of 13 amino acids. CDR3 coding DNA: TGTGCCATCAGTGGACGGGCGGGCACTGAAGCTTTCTTT. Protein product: CAISGRAGTEAFF.

The DNA of the CDR3 is TGTGCCAGCTCGGGAGGGACGGTGGTGGAGCAGTACTTC. This codes for CASSGGTVVEQYF. The chain recombines TRBV12-3 or TRBV12-4 with TRBJ2-4; 8 bases fit TRBD2. V lost 8 bases, J lost 13 bases, and 13 bases stayed unmatched. The CDR3 runs 13 residues.

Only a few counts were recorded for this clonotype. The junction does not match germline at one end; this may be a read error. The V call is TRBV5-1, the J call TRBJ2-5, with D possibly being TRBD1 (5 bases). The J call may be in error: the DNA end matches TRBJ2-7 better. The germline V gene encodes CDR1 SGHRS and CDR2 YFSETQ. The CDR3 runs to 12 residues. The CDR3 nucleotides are TGTGCCAGCAGCTTAGGGGTCGGCGAGCAGTACTTC. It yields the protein CASSLGVGEQYF.